This T cell receptor beta chain originates from a study of sequential checkpoint blockade in melanoma. Study-level information: Both treatment sequences were followed by maintenance nivolumab.

CDR3 size: 14 residues. V lost 1 base to trimming and J lost 8 bases, with 14 bases between them. Germline CDR1 and CDR2: SNHLY and FYNNEI. Profiled with immunoSEQ multiplex PCR; TCRdb holds only in-frame clones, not every one. Of around 15,000 clones listed, approximately 80% are singletons. The sample holds one count of this clone. This CDR3 is also generated by other DNA sequences in the sample. The treatment: randomized to nivolumab then ipilimumab (arm A) or the reverse (arm B). The chain employs TRBV2 and TRBJ1-2; D ambiguous. The starting material was CD8+ T cells sorted from blood (inferred from file names), obtained from a patient given nivolumab and ipilimumab in sequence. The clonotype originates from a human donor with melanoma. CDR3 nucleotides: TGTGCCAGCAGTGAAGTCGACCAAAGCGGGGGCTACACCTTC. Translation gives CASSEVDQSGGYTF.